These 30 T cell receptor beta chains were sequenced from one sample in a study of T-cell reconstitution after alpha-beta-depleted transplantation in children. Preparation of the TCRbeta library used unique molecular identifiers. Each CDR3 protein gets one entry after TCRdb re-called the PCR reads with MiXCR. Here the sample spans 600,000 to 700,000 distinct CDR3 sequences, roughly 17% being singletons. Sequencing used PBMCs from the stem cell graft donor, obtained from the stem cell graft. These receptors came from a human donor who donated a stem cell graft to a child with acute myeloid leukemia.

This clonotype appeared many times. The chain has TRBV20-1 and TRBJ2-1; D ambiguous. There are 15 residues in the CDR3. Trimming removed 1 base from V and 0 bases from J, with 10 bases in between. Per the germline V gene, CDR1 is DFQATT and CDR2 is SNEGSKA (reference sequence). The CDR3 bases are TGCAGTGCTAGAGCGTACCTGAGCTCCTACAATGAGCAGTTCTTC. It encodes CSARAYLSSYNEQFF.

This clonotype was seen at least ten times. The chain has TRBV12-3 or TRBV12-4 and TRBJ2-3; D may be TRBD2 (6 bases). Trimming stripped 5 bases from V and 5 bases from J, with 8 bases between. The length of the CDR3 is 12 residues. The CDR3 DNA is TGTGCCAGCAGTGGGGGGAAAGATACGCAGTATTTT. Protein sequence: CASSGGKDTQYF.

The table lists this clonotype with a few counts. The chain is built from TRBV6-1 and TRBJ1-1; D is unresolved. Germline V gene data show CDR1 as MNHNS and CDR2 as SASEGT. The CDR3 has 11 amino acids. V lost 3 bases and J 8 bases, leaving 7 bases between the germline ends. The CDR3 DNA is TGTGCCAGCAGTGAGTTTAGAGAAGCTTTCTTT. It codes for CASSEFREAFF.

This clonotype was observed a handful of times. The gene calls are TRBV15 and TRBJ1-4; possible D gene TRBD1, 5 bases. Germline V gives CDR1 LNHNV, CDR2 YYDKDF (reference sequence). With 0 bases removed from V and 8 bases from J, the gap between germline ends came to 16 bases. The CDR3 is made up of 16 amino acids. The CDR3 here is CATSREGDGAGEKLFF. In nucleotides, the CDR3 is TGTGCCACCAGCAGAGAGGGGGACGGGGCCGGAGAAAAACTGTTTTTT.

V is TRBV7-9 and J is TRBJ1-1; D ambiguous. The CDR3 has 15 residues. V lost 3 bases and J lost 5, with 16 bases in between. Germline V CDR1 and CDR2: SEHNR, FQNEAQ (reference sequence). Here the CDR3 reads CASSLMEGISTEAFF. The CDR3 DNA reads TGTGCCAGCAGCTTGATGGAAGGTATCTCAACTGAAGCTTTCTTT.

This clonotype has just a few counts. The rearrangement joins TRBV27 to TRBJ2-1; tentatively, D is TRBD2 (5 bases). V was cut by 5 bases and J by 4 bases, with 18 bases left in between. In germline, CDR1 is MNHEY, CDR2 SMNVEV (reference sequence). This CDR3 contains 16 residues. This CDR3 is CASSPRAGARYNEQFF. The CDR3 DNA reads as TGTGCCAGCAGTCCGCGGGCAGGCGCGCGGTACAATGAGCAGTTCTTC.

This clonotype showed up many times. This chain links TRBV5-1 with TRBJ1-1; D not resolved. CDR3 size: 11 residues. Germline V CDR1 and CDR2: SGHRS, YFSETQ. Trimming shortened V by 4 bases and J by 3 bases, and 4 bases separated the two germline ends. Here the CDR3 reads CASSQDTEAFF. CDR3 sequence (DNA): TGCGCCAGCAGCCAAGACACTGAAGCTTTCTTT. The whole variable domain, filled in from reference TRBV5-1 and TRBJ1-1, reads KAGVTQTPRYLIKTRGQQVTLSCSPISGHRSVSWYQQTPGQGLQFLFEYFSETQRNKGNFPGRFSGRQFSNSRSEMNVSTLELGDSALYLCASSQDTEAFFGQGTRLTVV.

This clonotype was picked up many times. The V gene is TRBV20-1, the J gene TRBJ2-3, with TRBD1 identical over 11 bases. V was pared by 7 bases and J by 1 base, with 10 bases of the junction left unmatched. The CDR3 contains 16 residues. Germline V gene sequence: CDR1 DFQATT, CDR2 SNEGSKA (reference sequence). The CDR3 bases are TGCAGTGTTGGGACAGGGGGGTTTATCGGCACAGATACGCAGTATTTT. Translating gives CSVGTGGFIGTDTQYF.

This clonotype was detected ten times or more. The chain employs TRBV29-1 and TRBJ2-5, with TRBD1 as a possible D gene (5 bases). Germline lookup yields CDR1 SQVTM and CDR2 ANQGSEA. CDR3 length: 14 amino acids. V lost 0 bases to trimming and J lost 9 bases, with 17 bases between them. CDR3 sequence (DNA): TGCAGCGTTGAAGATATACAGGACGTGGAAGCCCAGTACTTC. It specifies CSVEDIQDVEAQYF.

The CDR3 loop reads CASPGSRESTYEQYV. In nucleotides, the CDR3 is TGCGCCAGCCCGGGATCGAGGGAGAGTACCTACGAGCAGTACGTC. This rearrangement joins TRBV4-1 to TRBJ2-7; D is perhaps TRBD2 (5 bases). The V end was cut by 8 bases, the J end by 2 bases, with 19 bases between. CDR3 length equals 15 residues. CDR1 MGHRA and CDR2 YSYEKL come from the germline V gene.

This clonotype was detected ten times or more. The chain recombines TRBV5-6 with TRBJ1-2; D is possibly TRBD1 (6 bases). The germline V gene encodes CDR1 SGHDT and CDR2 YYEEEE. This CDR3 contains 15 residues. V was clipped by 3 bases and J by 0 bases, with 12 bases between them. CDR3 nucleotides: TGTGCCAGCAGCTCTCCAGGGGAACCTAACTATGGCTACACCTTC. Translated, it gives CASSSPGEPNYGYTF.

This clonotype turned up a few times. This chain connects TRBV6-2 or TRBV6-3 to TRBJ1-2; 7 bases line up with TRBD1. The CDR3 spans 17 residues. V shed 5 bases, J shed 4 bases, and the junction held 16 bases outside the gene matches. Germline loops: CDR1 MNHEY, CDR2 SVGEGT. This CDR3 reads CASSPSGGTAKFYGYTF. In DNA, the CDR3 is TGTGCCAGCAGTCCTTCCGGAGGGACAGCGAAATTCTATGGCTACACCTTC.

This clonotype has a count of ten or more. The chain is built from TRBV29-1 and TRBJ2-1; D unresolved. Germline values: CDR1 SQVTM, CDR2 ANQGSEA. The length of the CDR3 is 10 residues. The germline V and J ends were trimmed by 7 bases and 10 bases, with 11 bases remaining between them. The CDR3 spells CSASTLEQFF. In DNA, the CDR3 is TGCAGCGCAAGCACTCTAGAGCAGTTCTTC.

The sample holds many counts of this clonotype. This sequence joins TRBV20-1 and TRBJ2-3; D remains ambiguous. Trimming removed 6 bases at V and 5 bases at J, with 9 bases between. CDR3 length: 11 amino acids. CDR1 is DFQATT and CDR2 is SNEGSKA in the germline V gene (reference sequence). CDR3 DNA: TGCAGTGCGTTGGACGGAGATACGCAGTATTTT. Translating gives CSALDGDTQYF.

This clonotype was counted many times. The chain uses TRBV6-1 and TRBJ2-7, with D perhaps given as TRBD1 or TRBD2 (6 bases each). Germline V lookup: CDR1 MNHNS, CDR2 SASEGT. The V and J ends lost 6 bases and 6 bases respectively, with 15 bases between them. This CDR3 has 13 residues. CDR3 sequence reads: CASSLGRGGEQYF. Written as DNA, the CDR3 is TGTGCCAGCAGCTTGGGCAGGGGAGGCGAGCAGTACTTC.

This clonotype was counted only a few times. V usage is TRBV5-4 and J usage is TRBJ2-1; D unclear. V was pared by 1 base and J by 8 bases, with 10 bases between. The CDR3 covers 13 residues. The germline gives CDR1 SGHNT, CDR2 YYREEE (reference sequence). CDR3 sequence (DNA): TGTGCCAGCAGCTTGTCGGAATTCGATGAGCAGTTCTTC. Translation gives CASSLSEFDEQFF.

V gene TRBV9 combines with J gene TRBJ2-3, with 12 positions matching TRBD2. The CDR3 has 17 amino acids. J gave up 4 bases and V 4 bases, and 10 bases lay outside the gene matches. Germline V gene lookup returns CDR1 SGDLS and CDR2 YYNGEE. The CDR3 region is CASSPRLAGAGADTQYF. CDR3 coding DNA: TGTGCCAGCAGCCCCCGACTAGCGGGGGCCGGGGCAGATACGCAGTATTTT.

In this sample, this clonotype turned up many times. The genes are TRBV7-8 and TRBJ2-1, with 11 bases aligning to TRBD2. Germline CDR1 and CDR2: SGHVS and FQNEAQ. Trimming cost V 3 bases and J 8 bases; bases outside gene matches: 6. CDR3 length equals 15 residues. This CDR3 reads CASSFGLAGGDEQFF. The DNA of the CDR3 is TGTGCCAGCAGCTTTGGGCTAGCGGGGGGCGATGAGCAGTTCTTC. The full variable domain, rest sourced from reference TRBV7-8 and TRBJ2-1, is GAGVSQSPRYKVAKRGQDVALRCDPISGHVSLFWYQQALGQGPEFLTYFQNEAQLDKSGLPSDRFFAERPEGSVSTLKIQRTQQEDSAVYLCASSFGLAGGDEQFFGPGTRLTVL.

This clonotype has only a few counts. The chain uses TRBV20-1 and TRBJ2-1; TRBD1 matches at 9 bases. Trimming cost V 5 bases and J 4 bases; bases outside gene matches: 9. The V gene's germline CDR1 is DFQATT and CDR2 SNEGSKA (reference sequence). This CDR3 has 15 amino acids. The CDR3: CSAGLGGTGYNEQFF. CDR3 DNA: TGCAGTGCTGGCCTGGGGGGGACAGGGTACAATGAGCAGTTCTTC.

This clonotype was observed once. Sequence at one end of the junction differs from germline and may be a read error. The J gene is TRBJ2-3, the V gene TRBV20-1; D tentatively reads TRBD1 or TRBD2 (5 bases each). The CDR3 sequence is 15 residues long. Per the germline V gene, CDR1 is DFQATT and CDR2 is SNEGSKA (reference sequence). The CDR3 protein is CSVLGSQLSTGTQYF. In DNA form, the CDR3 reads TGCAGTGTTTTAGGGAGCCAGCTGAGCACAGGTACGCAGTATTTT.

There are many counts of this clonotype. The rearrangement joins TRBV20-1 to TRBJ2-1; 9 positions match TRBD2. CDR1 and CDR2 (germline): DFQATT, SNEGSKA (reference sequence). This CDR3 spans 15 amino acids. V gave up 3 bases and J gave up 4 bases; unmatched junction bases: 7. The CDR3 DNA follows: TGCAGTGCTAGGTTTGTTAGCGGGGGATACAATGAGCAGTTCTTC. Its translation is CSARFVSGGYNEQFF.

Turning to this clonotype: A much bigger clone sits one base away, suggesting this may be a read error. The chain uses TRBV20-1 and TRBJ2-1, with 10 bases matching TRBD2. Germline V CDR1 and CDR2: DFQATT, SNEGSKA (reference sequence). The CDR3 covers 17 residues. The CDR3: CCARDHDSGGLYNEQFF. In nucleotides, the CDR3 is TGCTGTGCTAGAGATCATGATAGCGGGGGGCTCTACAATGAGCAGTTCTTC.

This clonotype was recorded a few times. The chain joins TRBV5-1 to TRBJ2-1; the D gene is possibly TRBD2 (5 bases). The CDR3 has 14 residues. Germline CDR1 reads SGHRS; CDR2 reads YFSETQ. V lost 3 bases, J lost 6 bases, and 13 bases lay in between. The DNA for the CDR3 is TGCGCCAGCAGCTCTTTACTAGAGACCAATGAGCAGTTCTTC. This encodes CASSSLLETNEQFF.

In its sample, this clonotype was seen many times. V is TRBV20-1 and J is TRBJ1-1; D is ambiguous. V gave up 4 bases and J gave up 4 bases, with 16 bases separating them. CDR1 is DFQATT and CDR2 is SNEGSKA in the germline V gene (reference sequence). This CDR3 comprises 14 residues. The CDR3 loop is CSATYDEALTEAFF. The CDR3 bases are TGCAGTGCTACTTACGACGAGGCGCTCACTGAAGCTTTCTTT.

Ten or more counts support this clonotype. CDR3 loop: CSARDQMGEQYF. Written as DNA, the CDR3 is TGCAGTGCTAGAGATCAAATGGGAGAGCAGTACTTC. This rearrangement joins TRBV20-1 to TRBJ2-7, with D uncertain. The V end was cut by 0 bases, the J end by 7 bases, with 10 bases between. Germline lookup yields CDR1 DFQATT and CDR2 SNEGSKA (reference sequence). The CDR3 sequence is 12 residues long.

In nucleotides, the CDR3 is TGTGCCACCAGCAGGAGGACGGGCAATCAGCCCCAGCATTTT. Its translation is CATSRRTGNQPQHF. The chain has TRBV15 and TRBJ1-5; D not certain. V dropped 3 bases and J dropped 2 bases, with 8 bases sitting between them. The CDR3 has 14 residues. Germline V gene data show CDR1 as LNHNV and CDR2 as YYDKDF (reference sequence).

This chain links TRBV29-1 with TRBJ2-2; 14 nucleotides line up with TRBD2. The length of the CDR3 is 18 residues. CDR1 is SQVTM and CDR2 is ANQGSEA in the germline V gene. J lost 1 base, V lost 4 bases, and 8 bases had no gene match. CDR3 loop: CSVAPLTSGGVNTGELFF. The CDR3 DNA reads TGCAGCGTTGCCCCTCTGACTAGCGGGGGGGTGAACACCGGGGAGCTGTTTTTT.

The chain carries TRBV28 and TRBJ2-2, with 8 bases fitting TRBD1. The germline V gene has CDR1 MDHEN and CDR2 SYDVKM. The CDR3 is 16 residues long. Trimming took 5 bases from V and 5 from J; bases not matched to a gene: 10. This CDR3 is CASSPWTGRLTGELFF. The CDR3 nucleotides are TGTGCCAGCAGTCCCTGGACAGGGCGATTGACCGGGGAGCTGTTTTTT.

The rearrangement uses TRBV19 and TRBJ2-2; TRBD1 agrees at 10 bases. V lost 7 bases to trimming and J lost 5 bases; unmatched junction nucleotides: 10. This CDR3 is 16 amino acids long. Per the germline V gene, CDR1 is LNHDA and CDR2 is SQIVND (reference sequence). The CDR3 reads CASIRETGGWTGELFF. CDR3 DNA sequence: TGTGCCAGTATCCGAGAGACAGGGGGCTGGACCGGGGAGCTGTTTTTT. Variable domain in full (rest from reference TRBV19 and TRBJ2-2): DGGITQSPKYLFRKEGQNVTLSCEQNLNHDAMYWYRQDPGQGLRLIYYSQIVNDFQKGDIAEGYSVSREKKESFPLTVTSAQKNPTAFYLCASIRETGGWTGELFFGEGSRLTVL.

This rearrangement joins TRBV14 to TRBJ2-1; D gene ambiguous. The V gene's germline CDR1 is SGHDN and CDR2 FVKESK. This CDR3 region has 13 residues. V was clipped by 0 bases and J by 8 bases, with 8 bases between them. The CDR3 sequence: CASSQDLGDEQFF. The DNA for the CDR3 is TGTGCCAGCAGCCAAGATCTAGGAGATGAGCAGTTCTTC.